These T cell receptor beta chains were read from a single sample in a study of blood T cell repertoires in COVID-19. Generated by immunoSEQ multiplex PCR, the TCRdb table keeps only in-frame clones and is missing some. The sample has about 290,000 clones, around 85% seen once. The sample comprised peripheral blood. The receptors were gathered from a woman between 45 and 60 years old with active or convalescent COVID-19. Each CDR3 is given with its conserved first and last residue. D genes are given only for firm matches. The size entry is marked missing in some rows and otherwise reads once, few, many or a size class.

TRBJ2-5	-	TRBV6-5	-	TGTGCCAGCAGGTCACCTAATCAAGAGACCCAGTACTTC	CASRSPNQETQYF
TRBJ2-3	-	TRBV7-2	-	TGTGCCAGCAGCTTCAACAGTGACCCAGATACGCAGTATTTT	CASSFNSDPDTQYF
TRBJ2-1	-	TRBV29-1	TRBD2	TGCAGCGTCCGACTAGCGGGAGGGCCAGCTGAGCAGTTCTTC	CSVRLAGGPAEQFF
TRBJ2-3	-	TRBV9	-	TGTGCCAGCAGCGCAAGGACAGCGACAACAGATACGCAGTATTTT	CASSARTATTDTQYF
TRBJ2-1	few	TRBV7-2	TRBD2	TGTGCCAGCAGCTCGTTAGCGGGAGGATACAATGAGCAGTTCTTC	CASSSLAGGYNEQFF
TRBJ2-4	-	TRBV3-1/TRBV3-2	TRBD1	TGTGCCAGCAGCCAAGATTGGGACAGGGGTATTCAGTACTTC	CASSQDWDRGIQYF
TRBJ2-7	-	TRBV5-4	-	TGTGCCAGCAGCCCCGGGGGTAGCGTCGAGCAGTACTTC	CASSPGGSVEQYF
TRBJ1-1	-	TRBV5-4	TRBD1	TGTGCCAGCAGCCCCGCTCAGGGGGTGAACACTGAAGCTTTCTTT	CASSPAQGVNTEAFF
TRBJ2-3	-	TRBV29-1	-	TGCAGCGTTCAGGCAGGGGTCGCAGATACGCAGTATTTT	CSVQAGVADTQYF
TRBJ2-7	-	TRBV3-1/TRBV3-2	-	TGTGCCAGCAGCCTTACTCCCTTAAACTCCTACGAGCAGTACTTC	CASSLTPLNSYEQYF
TRBJ2-1	-	TRBV25-1	TRBD2	TGTGCCAGCAGTGCGGCGGGAGGGCCTGCTCGGCAGTTCTTC	CASSAAGGPARQFF
TRBJ2-3	-	TRBV2	-	TGTGCCAGCAGCGCGGACAGCAGAACAGATACGCAGTATTTT	CASSADSRTDTQYF
TRBJ2-7	once	TRBV4-1	TRBD2	TGCGCCAGCAGCGAAGGGGAGGGCTACGAGCAGTACTTC	CASSEGEGYEQYF
TRBJ1-6	-	TRBV30	TRBD1	TGTGCCTGGAGCACGGGACAGGCTAATTCACCCCTCCACTTT	CAWSTGQANSPLHF
TRBJ2-7	-	TRBV28	-	TGTGCCAGCAGTTTTCGCAGGTTCTCCTACGAGCAGTACTTC	CASSFRRFSYEQYF
TRBJ1-2	-	TRBV7-8	-	TGTGCCAGCAGCTTAGTACAGGCCTATGGCTACACCTTC	CASSLVQAYGYTF
TRBJ2-1	-	TRBV13	-	TGTGCCAGCAGCTTAGAAGGACAGTACAATGAGCAGTTCTTC	CASSLEGQYNEQFF
TRBJ2-1	-	TRBV10-3	TRBD1	TGTGCCATCAGTGGACAGGGGAATGAGCAGTTCTTC	CAISGQGNEQFF
TRBJ2-7	-	TRBV7-9	TRBD2	TGTGCCAGCAGCCCAGGGACTAGCGGCGAGCAGTACTTC	CASSPGTSGEQYF
TRBJ1-1	-	TRBV7-2	-	TGTGCCAGCACCCAAGCCCCAGGTTTCATGAACACTGAAGCTTTCTTT	CASTQAPGFMNTEAFF
TRBJ1-2	once	TRBV5-6	TRBD1	TGTGCCAGCAGCCCGCGGGGACAGCACTATGGCTACACCTTC	CASSPRGQHYGYTF
TRBJ1-5	few	TRBV18	-	TGTGCCAGCTCACTTGACCGAGACATGTGGCCCCAGCATTTT	CASSLDRDMWPQHF
TRBJ2-1	-	TRBV19	-	TGTGCCAGTAGTATGGTACTAGCCCGGTCCAATGAGCAGTTCTTC	CASSMVLARSNEQFF
TRBJ1-4	-	TRBV7-2	-	TGTGCCAGCAGCTCAGGCAGGGCACTAACTAATGAAAAACTGTTTTTT	CASSSGRALTNEKLFF
TRBJ2-3	-	TRBV18	-	TGTGCCAGCTCACCCACCGGGACTGCCACAGATACGCAGTATTTT	CASSPTGTATDTQYF
TRBJ1-2	-	TRBV29-1	-	TGCAGCGCCCCAAAGGGGGAAGGCTACACCTTC	CSAPKGEGYTF
TRBJ2-7	-	TRBV2	TRBD1	TGTGCCAGCAGGGCCGGGACAGGGAACTACGAGCAGTACTTC	CASRAGTGNYEQYF
TRBJ2-5	once	TRBV7-2	-	TGTGCCAGCAGCTTACGCCGGGGGGAGACCCAGTACTTC	CASSLRRGETQYF
TRBJ2-5	-	TRBV11-2	TRBD2	TGTGCCAGCAGCCTTTTGGGACTAGCGGGAGATCCCCAGTACTTC	CASSLLGLAGDPQYF
TRBJ2-7	few	TRBV28	TRBD1	TGTGCCAGCCGGACTAGGGACAGGGGGTTCTACGAGCAGTACTTC	CASRTRDRGFYEQYF
TRBJ1-6	-	TRBV6-1	-	TGTGCCAGCAGTGAACACAATTATAATTCACCCCTCCACTTT	CASSEHNYNSPLHF
TRBJ1-2	-	TRBV10-2	TRBD1	TGCGCCAGCAGTGATCGGGGGACAGCTCTTAACTATGGCTACACCTTC	CASSDRGTALNYGYTF
TRBJ2-4	-	TRBV19	-	TGTGCCAGTAGTCGGCGGGCCGCAGACATTCAGTACTTC	CASSRRAADIQYF
TRBJ1-1	once	TRBV12-5	-	TGTGCTAGTGGTTTGGGACAGGCCATGAACACTGAAGCTTTCTTT	CASGLGQAMNTEAFF
TRBJ2-1	-	TRBV24-1	TRBD2	TGTGCCACCAGTGATCCTACCCCCGGGACTAGCGGCAGCTACAATGAGCAGTTCTTC	CATSDPTPGTSGSYNEQFF
TRBJ1-1	-	TRBV27	TRBD1	TGTGCCAGCAGTTTCTCTTCAGGGGGAAAAGCTGAAGCTTTCTTT	CASSFSSGGKAEAFF
TRBJ1-1	once	TRBV29-1	-	TGCAGCGTTGATCGCTGGTCAGGCCTCATGAACACTGAAGCTTTCTTT	CSVDRWSGLMNTEAFF
TRBJ2-1	once	TRBV7-2	-	TGTGCCAGCGTTCCGGGACAATCCTACAATGAGCAGTTCTTC	CASVPGQSYNEQFF
TRBJ2-5	-	TRBV12-3/TRBV12-4	TRBD1	TGTGCCAGCAACCGACAGGGCGCAGAGACCCAGTACTTC	CASNRQGAETQYF
TRBJ2-7	-	TRBV7-8	TRBD2	TGTGCCAGCAGCCGGACTAGCGGGAATACCTACGAGCAGTACTTC	CASSRTSGNTYEQYF
TRBJ2-1	-	TRBV18	-	TGTGCCAGCTCACCTCGAATCGGGTCGGCGGGAAGTAGCGATGAGCAGTTCTTC	CASSPRIGSAGSSDEQFF
TRBJ1-1	-	TRBV20-1	-	TGCAGTGCTAGTCAGGTGTCCGATCCCGACGCAGCTTTCTTT	CSASQVSDPDAAFF
TRBJ2-1	-	TRBV24-1	-	TGTGCCACCAGTGGAGGTTACAATGAGCAGTTCTTC	CATSGGYNEQFF
TRBJ1-3	-	TRBV6-4	-	TGTGCCACAAGGAAGTGGGCCTCTGGAAACACCATATATTTT	CATRKWASGNTIYF
TRBJ2-2	-	TRBV5-1	-	TGCGCCAGCAGCTTGGCCGGACAGACCGGGGAGCTGTTTTTT	CASSLAGQTGELFF